The 31 T cell receptor beta chains below were found in one sample sequenced in a study of PD-1 blockade in classical Hodgkin lymphoma. Time point specified: cycle 4 day 1 (C4D1), after 6 weeks of nivolumab. Every single patient, without exception, relapsed after autologous stem cell transplantation, and brentuximab vedotin exposure varied. Assay: immunoSEQ multiplex PCR; the TCRdb copy retains only in-frame clones and omits some. The sample yields approximately 61,000 clones, roughly nine tenths seen once. This specimen consisted of peripheral blood mononuclear cells (PBMCs), obtained before the fourth cycle of nivolumab. Receptors originate from a human donor with classical Hodgkin lymphoma.

This clone was seen a single time. The rearrangement joins TRBV5-1 to TRBJ2-5; the D is unclear. V gave up 0 bases and J gave up 5 bases, with 5 bases separating them. Germline-derived CDR1 and CDR2 are SGHRS and YFSETQ. This CDR3 contains 12 residues. This CDR3 is CASSLVSETQYF. CDR3 nucleotides: TGCGCCAGCAGCTTGGTTTCTGAGACCCAGTACTTC.

This clone was seen only once. The chain is built from TRBV5-1 and TRBJ2-3, with TRBD1 matching over 9 bases. The CDR3 loop spans 14 amino acids. The J segment lost 4 bases and the V segment lost 9 bases, leaving 9 bases of the junction unmatched. Per the germline V gene, CDR1 is SGHRS and CDR2 is YFSETQ. CDR3: CATREQGAPDTQYF. CDR3 sequence (DNA): TGCGCCACCCGGGAACAGGGGGCCCCAGATACGCAGTATTTT.

This chain uses TRBV5-1 with TRBJ2-2; D gene uncertain. With 0 bases removed from V and 7 bases from J, the gap between germline ends came to 13 bases. Germline CDR1 SGHRS, CDR2 YFSETQ. The CDR3 runs to 15 residues. As DNA, the CDR3 is TGCGCCAGCAGCTTGGATCAGAGAAGTTACGGGGAGCTGTTTTTT. Translating gives CASSLDQRSYGELFF.

This clone appeared a few times. This chain links TRBV7-9 with TRBJ1-4, with D possibly matching TRBD1 (5 bases). Germline V gene sequence: CDR1 SEHNR, CDR2 FQNEAQ (reference sequence). CDR3 length: 15 amino acids. Trimming took off 5 bases at V and 10 bases at J, with 20 bases between the two ends. The CDR3 nucleotides read TGTGCCAGCAGCCGACTCCAGGGTGTGGAAGGAAAACTGTTTTTT. This translates into CASSRLQGVEGKLFF.

V and J are TRBV5-5 and TRBJ1-2; D remains ambiguous. V was cut by 4 bases and J by 7 bases, with 8 bases left in between. CDR3 length: 11 residues. CDR1 is SGHKS and CDR2 is YYEKEE in the germline V gene (reference sequence). The CDR3 region has the DNA TGTGCCAGCAGCCGTGAGCTTGGCTACACCTTC. Protein: CASSRELGYTF.

This chain's CDR3 is CATRRDSGGQNEQFF. The CDR3 bases are TGTGCCACCAGGAGAGACAGCGGGGGGCAGAATGAGCAGTTCTTC. The chain has TRBV19 and TRBJ2-1, with 9 nucleotides matching TRBD2. V was pared by 10 bases and J by 7 bases, with 14 bases of the junction left unmatched. This CDR3 contains 15 residues. Germline CDR1 reads LNHDA; CDR2 reads SQIVND (reference sequence).

The chain uses TRBV28 and TRBJ1-1; weak D call: TRBD1 (5 bases). V dropped 6 bases and J dropped 2 bases, with 10 bases sitting between them. This CDR3 has 13 residues. Germline CDR1 MDHEN, CDR2 SYDVKM. The CDR3 region is CASRTTANTEAFF. CDR3 coding DNA: TGTGCCAGCAGGACGACAGCTAACACTGAAGCTTTCTTT. Using reference TRBV28 and TRBJ1-1 for the parts outside the CDR3, the full variable domain is DVKVTQSSRYLVKRTGEKVFLECVQDMDHENMFWYRQDPGLGLRLIYFSYDVKMKEKGDIPEGYSVSREKKERFSLILESASTNQTSMYLCASRTTANTEAFFGQGTRLTVV.

This chain links TRBV6-1 with TRBJ1-1; no reliable D call. V shed 7 bases and J shed 7 bases, with 13 bases lying between them. The CDR3 sequence is 12 residues long. Germline V gives CDR1 MNHNS, CDR2 SASEGT. The CDR3 sequence: CASTPPLGEAFF. For the CDR3, the DNA is TGTGCCAGCACCCCCCCCTTAGGTGAAGCTTTCTTT.

The chain joins TRBV5-1 to TRBJ2-5; D perhaps matches TRBD1 (6 bases). The tail of the sequence fits TRBJ2-7 better, so the J call may be wrong. CDR1 and CDR2 from the germline V gene are SGHRS and YFSETQ. CDR3 size: 14 residues. CDR3 protein: CASSLEGHSYEQYF. The CDR3 nucleotides read TGCGCCAGCAGCTTGGAGGGACACTCCTACGAGCAGTACTTC.

The rearrangement uses TRBV6-6 and TRBJ1-1; weak D call: TRBD1 (6 bases). This CDR3 region has 14 residues. Per germline, CDR1 MNHNY and CDR2 SVGAGI (reference sequence). V gave up 4 bases and J gave up 1 base, with 10 bases separating them. CDR3 DNA: TGTGCCAGCAGTTCAGGGGCCCCGAACACTGAAGCTTTCTTT. Translated: CASSSGAPNTEAFF.

This clone appeared once. This chain uses TRBV5-4 with TRBJ2-2, with D perhaps TRBD2 (6 bases). CDR3 length equals 13 residues. Trimming cost V 1 base and J 6 bases, with 7 bases left between them. Germline assignment: CDR1 SGHNT and CDR2 YYREEE (reference sequence). Written as DNA, the CDR3 is TGTGCCAGCAGCTTGTGGGGGGCCGGGGAGCTGTTTTTT. It translates to CASSLWGAGELFF.

The rearrangement links TRBV5-4 to TRBJ2-3; a weak D match, TRBD1 (6 bases). Germline CDR1 reads SGHNT; CDR2 reads YYREEE (reference sequence). The CDR3 has 13 residues. Trimming shortened V by 4 bases and J by 2 bases, and 8 bases separated the two germline ends. The CDR3 protein is CASSGTYTDTQYF. As DNA, the CDR3 is TGTGCCAGCAGCGGGACATACACAGATACGCAGTATTTT.

The chain couples TRBV5-1 to TRBJ2-7; 9 nucleotides line up with TRBD1. CDR3 length equals 14 residues. Germline CDR1 SGHRS, CDR2 YFSETQ. J gave up 5 bases and V 5 bases, and 8 bases lay outside the gene matches. The CDR3 region is CASSRGTGIDEQYF. The CDR3, as DNA: TGCGCCAGCAGTAGAGGGACAGGGATCGACGAGCAGTACTTC.

This rearrangement joins TRBV6-5 to TRBJ2-7; 9 positions agree with TRBD2. There are 15 residues in the CDR3. With 5 bases clipped from V and 2 bases from J, the junction kept 7 bases outside the gene matches. The germline CDR1 and CDR2 sequences are MNHEY and SVGAGI. CDR3 loop: CASSRIAGDPYEQYF. For the CDR3, the DNA is TGTGCCAGCAGTAGAATAGCGGGGGATCCCTACGAGCAGTACTTC.

V and J are TRBV7-9 and TRBJ1-2, with a tentative D call TRBD1 (5 bases). Germline V CDR1 and CDR2: SEHNR, FQNEAQ (reference sequence). The CDR3 loop spans 16 amino acids. The germline V and J ends were trimmed by 2 bases and 7 bases, with 20 bases remaining between them. The CDR3 is CASSLLGDAEYGGYTF. The CDR3, as DNA: TGTGCCAGCAGCTTACTGGGGGACGCGGAATATGGTGGCTACACCTTC.

V and J are TRBV15 and TRBJ2-6; D perhaps matches TRBD2 (6 bases). V was pared by 1 base and J by 4 bases, with 11 bases between. CDR3 length: 16 residues. The V gene's germline CDR1 is LNHNV and CDR2 YYDKDF (reference sequence). This CDR3 reads CATSRVSGRGANVLTF. For the CDR3, the DNA is TGTGCCACCAGCAGAGTTTCAGGGAGGGGGGCCAACGTCCTGACTTTC.

This chain connects TRBV5-4 to TRBJ1-2; D may be TRBD1 (5 bases). There are 12 residues in the CDR3. Trimming cost V 5 bases and J 7 bases, with 12 bases left between them. Germline V gene sequence: CDR1 SGHNT, CDR2 YYREEE (reference sequence). The CDR3 spells CASSEDTRGYTF. The CDR3 DNA sequence: TGTGCCAGCAGTGAGGACACACGTGGCTACACCTTC.

The chain links TRBV6-1 to TRBJ1-5; tentative D call: TRBD1 (5 bases). Germline assignment: CDR1 MNHNS and CDR2 SASEGT. Trimming pared 5 bases from V and 5 bases from J, leaving 10 bases between. CDR3 length equals 13 residues. The CDR3 sequence is CASSMRGDQPQHF. Written as DNA, the CDR3 is TGTGCCAGCAGTATGAGGGGAGATCAGCCCCAGCATTTT.

The chain links TRBV10-3 to TRBJ2-5; D perhaps matches TRBD1 (6 bases). Between the trimmed V and J ends, which lost 3 bases and 4 bases, there was a span of 9 bases. Looked up from germline, CDR1 is ENHRY and CDR2 is SYGVKD. The length of the CDR3 is 13 residues. CDR3 amino acids: CAISDLTGETQYF. DNA for the CDR3: TGTGCCATCAGTGACTTGACAGGAGAGACCCAGTACTTC.

Comment on this clone: Different DNA sequences within this sample yield the same CDR3. The chain links TRBV7-8 to TRBJ2-7; the match to TRBD1 covers 8 bases. Looked up from germline, CDR1 is SGHVS and CDR2 is FQNEAQ. V was clipped by 1 base and J by 4 bases; unmatched bases: 3. The CDR3 has 14 residues. CDR3 residues: CASSLVQGGYEQYF. The CDR3 region has the DNA TGTGCCAGCAGCTTAGTACAGGGGGGTTACGAGCAGTACTTC. The full variable domain, its missing parts supplied by reference TRBV7-8 and TRBJ2-7, is GAGVSQSPRYKVAKRGQDVALRCDPISGHVSLFWYQQALGQGPEFLTYFQNEAQLDKSGLPSDRFFAERPEGSVSTLKIQRTQQEDSAVYLCASSLVQGGYEQYFGPGTRLTVT.

In nucleotides, the CDR3 is TGTGCCAGCAGCCCTAGTGGGGGTCCCGCACAGGCAAACACCATATATTTT. This codes for CASSPSGGPAQANTIYF. This sequence joins TRBV7-9 and TRBJ1-3; weak D call: TRBD1 (5 bases). The CDR3 consists of 17 residues. The V and J ends lost 5 bases and 6 bases respectively, with 23 bases between them. CDR1 and CDR2 from the germline V gene are SEHNR and FQNEAQ (reference sequence).

The chain recombines TRBV7-9 with TRBJ1-6; TRBD1 aligns across 7 bases. Germline V lookup: CDR1 SEHNR, CDR2 FQNEAQ (reference sequence). This CDR3 comprises 16 residues. Germline trimming cut 7 bases from V and 5 bases from J; bases unmatched to any gene: 11. The CDR3 is CASKRGTGTDNSPLHF. In DNA form, the CDR3 reads TGTGCCAGCAAAAGGGGAACCGGGACAGATAATTCACCCCTCCACTTT.

This rearrangement joins TRBV6-5 to TRBJ1-2; 9 bases map to TRBD1. The trim removed 6 bases at V and 2 bases at J, leaving 7 bases unmatched. The CDR3 spans 15 residues. The germline CDR1 and CDR2 sequences are MNHEY and SVGAGI. In DNA form, the CDR3 reads TGTGCCAGCAGCCCGGGACAGGGAAGAAACTATGGCTACACCTTC. Its protein product is CASSPGQGRNYGYTF.

This chain connects TRBV10-3 to TRBJ2-1, with D hard to call. Trimming removed 0 bases at V and 2 bases at J, with 5 bases between. Germline V gene lookup returns CDR1 ENHRY and CDR2 SYGVKD. The CDR3 runs 14 residues. CDR3 nucleotide sequence: TGTGCCATCAGTGAGTCTTTCACCTACAATGAGCAGTTCTTC. The encoded protein is CAISESFTYNEQFF.

J is TRBJ1-2 and V is TRBV9; D unclear. The CDR3 has 16 residues. Germline CDR1 and CDR2: SGDLS and YYNGEE. V was shortened by 5 bases and J by 4 bases, with 21 bases between the two germline ends. The CDR3 nucleotides read TGTGCCAGCAGTCCCACTCCTCATGAGCCTTTCTATGGCTACACCTTC. This gives the protein CASSPTPHEPFYGYTF.

The chain has TRBV2 and TRBJ1-4, with 9 bases aligning to TRBD1. With 7 bases clipped from V and 5 bases from J, the junction kept 8 bases outside the gene matches. Looked up from germline, CDR1 is SNHLY and CDR2 is FYNNEI. The CDR3 is made up of 15 amino acids. DNA for the CDR3: TGTGCCAGCACCGCGAGAGGGACAGGGAATGAAAAACTGTTTTTT. The encoded protein is CASTARGTGNEKLFF.

This chain uses TRBV5-1 with TRBJ2-1, with a tentative D call TRBD2 (5 bases). Per the germline V gene, CDR1 is SGHRS and CDR2 is YFSETQ. The CDR3 is 16 amino acids. V was cut by 0 bases and J by 7 bases, with 17 bases left in between. The CDR3 loop reads CASSLAIPSGGNEQFF. The CDR3 DNA reads TGCGCCAGCAGCTTGGCGATCCCTTCCGGAGGTAATGAGCAGTTCTTC.

The chain combines TRBV28 with TRBJ1-5, with D perhaps TRBD1 (5 bases). From germline, CDR1 is MDHEN and CDR2 SYDVKM. The CDR3 consists of 16 residues. Trimming pared 5 bases from V and 1 base from J, leaving 15 bases between. CDR3: CASSLPGLPSNQPQHF. For the CDR3, the DNA is TGTGCCAGCAGTCTCCCGGGACTGCCGAGCAATCAGCCCCAGCATTTT.

This clone was found a few times. The chain uses TRBV7-9 and TRBJ2-1; 13 nucleotides match TRBD2. CDR1 SEHNR and CDR2 FQNEAQ come from the germline V gene (reference sequence). This CDR3 is 19 amino acids long. V was pared by 3 bases and J by 0 bases, with 8 bases of the junction left unmatched. CDR3 loop: CASSLGGLAGASSYNEQFF. The CDR3 coding sequence is TGTGCCAGCAGCTTGGGTGGACTAGCGGGGGCAAGCTCCTACAATGAGCAGTTCTTC.

This sequence joins TRBV5-4 and TRBJ2-7; 10 bases line up with TRBD1. Germline V lookup: CDR1 SGHNT, CDR2 YYREEE (reference sequence). Trimming at V came to 4 bases and at J to 4 bases, leaving 8 bases not matched to a gene. There are 15 residues in the CDR3. This chain's CDR3 is CASSRTPGQGYEQYF. The CDR3 DNA sequence: TGTGCCAGCAGCCGGACCCCGGGACAGGGGTACGAGCAGTACTTC.

The chain carries TRBV5-1 and TRBJ2-5; D is uncertain. With 0 bases removed from V and 7 bases from J, the gap between germline ends came to 13 bases. The length of the CDR3 is 14 residues. Germline V gives CDR1 SGHRS, CDR2 YFSETQ. The CDR3 DNA follows: TGCGCCAGCAGCTTGGATCGCATTTCTGGGACCCAGTACTTC. This sequence encodes CASSLDRISGTQYF.